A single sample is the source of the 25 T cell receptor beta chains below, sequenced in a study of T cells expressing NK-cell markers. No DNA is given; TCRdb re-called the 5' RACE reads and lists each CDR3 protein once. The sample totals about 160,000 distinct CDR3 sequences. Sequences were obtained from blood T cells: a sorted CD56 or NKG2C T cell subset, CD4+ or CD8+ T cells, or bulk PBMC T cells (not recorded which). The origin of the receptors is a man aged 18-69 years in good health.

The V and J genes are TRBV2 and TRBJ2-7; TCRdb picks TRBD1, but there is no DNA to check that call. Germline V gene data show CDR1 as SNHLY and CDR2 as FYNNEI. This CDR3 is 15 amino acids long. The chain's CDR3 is CASRQDGDRSYEQYF.

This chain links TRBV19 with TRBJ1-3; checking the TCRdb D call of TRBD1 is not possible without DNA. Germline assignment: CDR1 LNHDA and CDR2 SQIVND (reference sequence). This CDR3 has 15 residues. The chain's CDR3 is CASSSTGLSGNTIYF.

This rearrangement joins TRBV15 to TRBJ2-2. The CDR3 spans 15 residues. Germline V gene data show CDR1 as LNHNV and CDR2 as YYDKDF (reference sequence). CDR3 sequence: CATSRSGPNTGELFF.

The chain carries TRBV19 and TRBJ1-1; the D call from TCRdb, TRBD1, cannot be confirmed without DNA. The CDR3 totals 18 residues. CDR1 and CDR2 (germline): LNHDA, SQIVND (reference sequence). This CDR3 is CASSPLQGMGRSEVEAFF.

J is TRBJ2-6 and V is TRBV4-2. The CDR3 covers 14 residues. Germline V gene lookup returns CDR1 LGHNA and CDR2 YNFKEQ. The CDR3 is CASRTGSGANVLTF.

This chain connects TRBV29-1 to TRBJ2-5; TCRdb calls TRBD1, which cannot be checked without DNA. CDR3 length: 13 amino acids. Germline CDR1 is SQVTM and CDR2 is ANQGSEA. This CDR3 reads CSVGGTDQETQYF.

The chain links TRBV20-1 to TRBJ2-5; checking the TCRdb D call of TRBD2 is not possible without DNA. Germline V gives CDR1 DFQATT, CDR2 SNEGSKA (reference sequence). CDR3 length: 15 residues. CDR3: CSAGGGGGIQETQYF.

CDR3 sequence reads: CASPTLSSGGVMETQYF. V is TRBV12-3 or TRBV12-4 and J is TRBJ2-5; the D call from TCRdb, TRBD2, cannot be confirmed without DNA. The CDR3 is 17 residues long.

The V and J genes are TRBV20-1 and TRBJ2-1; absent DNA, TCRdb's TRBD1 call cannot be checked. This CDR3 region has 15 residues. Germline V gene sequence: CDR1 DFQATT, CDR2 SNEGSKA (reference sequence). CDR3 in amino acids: CSARDLQGAGYEQFF.

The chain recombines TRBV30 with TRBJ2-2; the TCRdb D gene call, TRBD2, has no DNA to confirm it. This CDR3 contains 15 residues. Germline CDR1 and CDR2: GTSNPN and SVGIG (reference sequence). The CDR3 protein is CAWSGGPPGTGELFF.

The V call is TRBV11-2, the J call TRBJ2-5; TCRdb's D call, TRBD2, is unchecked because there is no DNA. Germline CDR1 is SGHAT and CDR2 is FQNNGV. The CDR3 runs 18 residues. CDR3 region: CASSKTGTSGGLKETQYF.

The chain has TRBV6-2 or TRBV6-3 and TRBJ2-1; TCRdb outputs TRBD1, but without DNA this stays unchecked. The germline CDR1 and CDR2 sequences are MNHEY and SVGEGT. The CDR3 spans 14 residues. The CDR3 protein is CASSLGQDYNEQFF.

CDR3 sequence: CASSHDRERAGGTYNEQFF. The rearrangement joins TRBV5-1 to TRBJ2-1; the D gene TCRdb calls, TRBD1, cannot be checked with no DNA. The germline V gene has CDR1 SGHRS and CDR2 YFSETQ. This CDR3 spans 19 amino acids. The entire variable domain, with the rest obtained from reference TRBV5-1 and TRBJ2-1, is as follows: KAGVTQTPRYLIKTRGQQVTLSCSPISGHRSVSWYQQTPGQGLQFLFEYFSETQRNKGNFPGRFSGRQFSNSRSEMNVSTLELGDSALYLCASSHDRERAGGTYNEQFFGPGTRLTVL.

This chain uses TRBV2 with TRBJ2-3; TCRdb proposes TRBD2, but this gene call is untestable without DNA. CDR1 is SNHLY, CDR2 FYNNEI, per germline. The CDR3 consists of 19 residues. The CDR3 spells CASIDKTSGGSAITDTQYF.

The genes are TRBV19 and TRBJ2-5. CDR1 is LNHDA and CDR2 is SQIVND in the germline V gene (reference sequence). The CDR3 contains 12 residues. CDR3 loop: CASSIDTETQYF.

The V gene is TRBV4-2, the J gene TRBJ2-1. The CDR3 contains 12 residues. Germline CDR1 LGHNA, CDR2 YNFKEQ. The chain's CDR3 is CASSPHSNEQFF.

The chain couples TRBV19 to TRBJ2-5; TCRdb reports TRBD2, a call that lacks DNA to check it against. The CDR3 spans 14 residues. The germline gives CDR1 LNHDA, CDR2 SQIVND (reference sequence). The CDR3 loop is CASAGGRYEETQYF. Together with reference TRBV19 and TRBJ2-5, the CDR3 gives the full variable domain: DGGITQSPKYLFRKEGQNVTLSCEQNLNHDAMYWYRQDPGQGLRLIYYSQIVNDFQKGDIAEGYSVSREKKESFPLTVTSAQKNPTAFYLCASAGGRYEETQYFGPGTRLLVL.

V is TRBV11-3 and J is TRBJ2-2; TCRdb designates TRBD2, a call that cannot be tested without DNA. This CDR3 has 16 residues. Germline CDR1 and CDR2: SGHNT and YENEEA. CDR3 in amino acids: CASSLGRGGDTGELFF.

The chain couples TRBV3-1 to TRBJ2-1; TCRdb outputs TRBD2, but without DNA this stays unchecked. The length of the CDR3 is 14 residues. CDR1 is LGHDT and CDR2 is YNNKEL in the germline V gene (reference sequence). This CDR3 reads CASSQLAGHNEQFF.

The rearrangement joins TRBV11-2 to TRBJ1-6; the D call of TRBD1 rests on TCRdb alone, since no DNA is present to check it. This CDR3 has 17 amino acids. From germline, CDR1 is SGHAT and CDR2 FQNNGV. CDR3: CASSLEEWRDRNSPLHF. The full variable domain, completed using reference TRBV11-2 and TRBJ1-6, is EAGVAQSPRYKIIEKRQSVAFWCNPISGHATLYWYQQILGQGPKLLIQFQNNGVVDDSQLPKDRFSAERLKGVDSTLKIQPAKLEDSAVYLCASSLEEWRDRNSPLHFGNGTRLTVT.

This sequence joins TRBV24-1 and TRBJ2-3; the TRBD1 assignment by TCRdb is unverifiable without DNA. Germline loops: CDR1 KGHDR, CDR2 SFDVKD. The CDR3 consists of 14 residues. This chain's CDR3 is CATSGGRGTDTQYF.

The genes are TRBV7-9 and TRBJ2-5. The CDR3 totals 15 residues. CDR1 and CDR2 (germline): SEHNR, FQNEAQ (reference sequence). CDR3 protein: CASTIARRSQETQYF.

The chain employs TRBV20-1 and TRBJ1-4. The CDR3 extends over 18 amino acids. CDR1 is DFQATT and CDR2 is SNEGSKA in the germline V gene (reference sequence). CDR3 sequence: CSAPGGDLHFATNEKLFF.

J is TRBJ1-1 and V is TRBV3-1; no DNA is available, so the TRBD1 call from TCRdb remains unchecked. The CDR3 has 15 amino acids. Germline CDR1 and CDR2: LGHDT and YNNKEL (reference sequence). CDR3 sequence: CASSQSGTVNTEAFF.

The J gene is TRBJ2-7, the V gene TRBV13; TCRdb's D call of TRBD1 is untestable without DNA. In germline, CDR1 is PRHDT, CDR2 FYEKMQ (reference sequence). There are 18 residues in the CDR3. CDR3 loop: CASSPDRDRYLTSYEQYF.